These 8 T cell receptor beta chains came from one sample sequenced in a study of T cells in localized non-small cell lung cancer. The repertoire was sequenced with immunoSEQ multiplex PCR; TCRdb's copy has only in-frame clones and lacks some. The table records some 2,000 clones, under 25% of them present only once. The specimen was normal lung tissue next to the tumor, collected before any cancer treatment. Every receptor here comes from a man aged 35 to 69 with stage II lung adenocarcinoma.

This clone turned up a few times. CDR3 region: CASSVAGGSSYEQYF. CDR3 nucleotide sequence: TGTGCCAGTAGTGTAGCGGGGGGCAGCTCCTACGAGCAGTACTTC. This chain joins TRBV19 and TRBJ2-7; 10 nucleotides match TRBD2. The germline V gene encodes CDR1 LNHDA and CDR2 SQIVND (reference sequence). The CDR3 sequence is 15 residues long. Trimming removed 5 bases from V and 0 bases from J; junction bases left unmatched: 4.

This clone is medium-sized within its sample. One junction end disagrees with the germline gene, perhaps due to a read error. The CDR3: CAISVEGTGYTF. Here the CDR3 DNA reads TGTGCCATCAGTGTTGAGGGAACCGGCTACACCTTC. The chain couples TRBV6-8 to TRBJ1-2, with D unclear. Germline V gene lookup returns CDR1 MNHGY and CDR2 SAAAGT. The CDR3 length is 12 residues.

The J gene is TRBJ1-6, the V gene TRBV5-1; D call uncertain. The germline CDR1 and CDR2 sequences are SGHRS and YFSETQ. The ends were cut back, 0 bases at V and 10 bases at J, with 11 bases in the middle. This CDR3 comprises 14 residues. The CDR3 DNA follows: TGCGCCAGCAGCTTGGATGGGGTGGGCTCACCCCTCCACTTT. Protein: CASSLDGVGSPLHF.

The chain recombines TRBV14 with TRBJ1-2; 7 positions agree with TRBD1. The germline gives CDR1 SGHDN, CDR2 FVKESK. There are 14 residues in the CDR3. The junction had 9 bases not matched to a gene; V was cut back by 6 bases and J by 5 bases. Written as DNA, the CDR3 is TGTGCCAGCAGTCCCGGGACAGCCTTTTATGGCTACACCTTC. The encoded protein is CASSPGTAFYGYTF.

This sequence joins TRBV29-1 and TRBJ1-5; no clear D gene. CDR3 length: 12 amino acids. V was pared by 7 bases and J by 3 bases, with 10 bases between. Germline-derived CDR1 and CDR2 are SQVTM and ANQGSEA. The CDR3 DNA is TGCAGCGCTTCTACCTCCAATCAGCCCCAGCATTTT. This encodes CSASTSNQPQHF.

This clone showed up just a few times. The rearrangement uses TRBV19 and TRBJ1-5, with D tentatively TRBD1 (6 bases). V was cut by 3 bases and J by 6 bases, with 18 bases left in between. Germline CDR1 LNHDA, CDR2 SQIVND (reference sequence). The CDR3 loop spans 16 amino acids. CDR3 protein: CASSMTRQAAGQPQHF. For the CDR3, the DNA is TGTGCCAGTAGTATGACGCGACAGGCCGCCGGTCAGCCCCAGCATTTT.

This chain joins TRBV9 and TRBJ2-1; D remains unclear. V lost 0 bases, J lost 7 bases, and 5 bases lay in between. CDR1 SGDLS and CDR2 YYNGEE come from the germline V gene. This CDR3 is built from 12 residues. This CDR3 is CASSVAQNEQFF. As DNA, the CDR3 is TGTGCCAGCAGCGTAGCTCAGAATGAGCAGTTCTTC.

The chain joins TRBV11-3 to TRBJ1-1; possible D gene TRBD1, 6 bases. Germline V gene sequence: CDR1 SGHNT, CDR2 YENEEA. Trimming cost V 3 bases and J 8 bases, with 16 bases left between them. CDR3 length equals 14 residues. The CDR3 DNA sequence: TGTGCCAGCAGCTTCCCGGACAGACCCAAAGAAGCTTTCTTT. Translation: CASSFPDRPKEAFF.